This TCR beta chain appears in the sequencing data of a study of CD8 T cells in ankylosing spondylitis. TCRdb analysed the 5' RACE reads with MiXCR anew, one entry per CDR3 protein. Of about 360,000 distinct CDR3 sequences listed, 14% to 15% were seen once; the top ten hold 0.85% to 1.4%. The sequenced sample consisted of blood, either unsorted or a sorted T cell fraction (not recorded which). The sequence derives from a male donor with ankylosing spondylitis or in good health (not recorded which).

DNA of the CDR3: TGTGCCAGCATCCCCGGGACAGGGAGTTTAGGCGAGCAGTTCTTC. The encoded protein is CASIPGTGSLGEQFF. This sequence joins TRBV6-1 and TRBJ2-1; 9 nucleotides line up with TRBD1. V shed 7 bases and J 10 bases; nucleotides not matched to a gene: 14. The germline gives CDR1 MNHNS, CDR2 SASEGT. The CDR3 length is 15 residues.